Listed here are 10 T cell receptor beta chains from one sample, sequenced in a study of vaccination effects on CD4 cells after COVID-19. Viral peptide pools were used in the ViraFEST assay to expand antigen-specific CD4+ T cells, and sequencing came afterward. After less than 11 days in culture, the CD4+ T cells were isolated. Participants were vaccinated with two doses of either the BNT162b2 or mRNA-1273 vaccine. Their target antigens are unknown. The data were produced by immunoSEQ multiplex PCR, yet TCRdb's version contains in-frame clones alone and is incomplete. Of approximately 17,000 clones detected, roughly 68% appear once; the ten largest clones hold about 8.2%. Material: CD4+ T cells from PBMCs cultured with SARS-CoV-2 spike peptides, obtained after COVID-19 vaccination. The receptors shown here come from a human donor who received a COVID-19 vaccine.

The chain has TRBV5-6 and TRBJ2-7; no definite D call. The CDR3 covers 14 residues. Deletions cut 4 bases from V and 0 bases from J, with 11 bases between. The germline V gene encodes CDR1 SGHDT and CDR2 YYEEEE. The CDR3 sequence: CASSPDGSSYEQYF. The CDR3 bases are TGTGCCAGCAGCCCGGACGGCTCCTCCTACGAGCAGTACTTC.

The chain recombines TRBV7-8 with TRBJ2-7; 7 nucleotides match TRBD1. The germline V gene encodes CDR1 SGHVS and CDR2 FQNEAQ. V dropped 5 bases and J dropped 5; count of bases not matched to a gene: 9. CDR3 size: 14 residues. CDR3 region: CASSARQGGHEQYF. In DNA, the CDR3 is TGTGCCAGCAGCGCTCGACAGGGTGGGCACGAGCAGTACTTC.

The CDR3 loop is CASSLGQGRTSNQPQHF. CDR3 nucleotide sequence: TGTGCCAGCAGCTTAGGACAGGGAAGGACGAGCAATCAGCCCCAGCATTTT. The rearrangement uses TRBV5-5 and TRBJ1-5; TRBD1 agrees at 8 bases. Germline CDR1 and CDR2: SGHKS and YYEKEE (reference sequence). This CDR3 contains 17 residues. V lost 2 bases and J lost 1; bases outside the gene matches: 8.

This sequence joins TRBV9 and TRBJ1-2, with D maybe TRBD1 (5 bases). Trimming took off 3 bases at V and 4 bases at J, with 13 bases between the two ends. Germline V gene lookup returns CDR1 SGDLS and CDR2 YYNGEE. The CDR3 contains 14 residues. CDR3 in amino acids: CASSGYEGSYGYTF. The CDR3 bases are TGTGCCAGCAGCGGATATGAGGGGAGCTATGGCTACACCTTC.

This clone was observed a few times. The J gene is TRBJ1-1, the V gene TRBV27, with D possibly matching TRBD1 (5 bases). CDR3 length equals 14 residues. V shed 3 bases and J shed 4 bases, with 12 bases lying between them. From germline, CDR1 is MNHEY and CDR2 SMNVEV (reference sequence). The CDR3 spells CASSLAGRATEAFF. The CDR3 DNA sequence: TGTGCCAGCAGTTTGGCAGGGCGAGCCACTGAAGCTTTCTTT.

By sample fraction, this clone is medium-sized. The genes are TRBV10-2 and TRBJ1-5, with TRBD1 identical over 7 bases. Trimming cost V 6 bases and J 5 bases; bases outside gene matches: 4. The CDR3 extends over 13 amino acids. Germline lookup yields CDR1 WSHSY and CDR2 SAAADI. In DNA form, the CDR3 reads TGCGCCAGCAGCGATGACAGGGATCAGCCCCAGCATTTT. This translates into CASSDDRDQPQHF.

The chain recombines TRBV3-1 (or the pseudogene TRBV3-2) with TRBJ1-6, with D uncertain. This CDR3 spans 14 amino acids. CDR1 and CDR2 from the germline V gene are LGHDT and YNNKEL (reference sequence). The V gene lost 6 bases and the J gene lost 10 bases, with 16 bases spanning the gap. CDR3 nucleotide sequence: TGTGCCAGCAGTCCAAGGCCCTTGGGATCACCCCTCCACTTT. This codes for CASSPRPLGSPLHF.

The chain couples TRBV9 to TRBJ2-3; TRBD2 aligns across 12 bases. The length of the CDR3 is 17 residues. Per the germline V gene, CDR1 is SGDLS and CDR2 is YYNGEE. The V and J ends lost 4 bases and 0 bases, in that order; junction bases with no gene match: 6. CDR3 nucleotides: TGTGCCAGCAGCCAGCGGACTAGCGGGATAAGCACAGATACGCAGTATTTT. Translating it yields CASSQRTSGISTDTQYF.

In this sample, this clone turned up a few times. The genes are TRBV7-2 and TRBJ2-1; 8 nucleotides align to TRBD2. The CDR3 has 15 amino acids. From germline, CDR1 is SGHTA and CDR2 FQGNSA. V shed 2 bases, J shed 3 bases, and the junction held 3 bases outside the gene matches. CDR3 DNA sequence: TGTGCCAGCAGCTTAAGCGGGGGCCTCTACAATGAGCAGTTCTTC. Translated: CASSLSGGLYNEQFF.

This clone has a single count. The chain employs TRBV5-1 and TRBJ1-5, with 7 bases matching TRBD1. Germline V gene sequence: CDR1 SGHRS, CDR2 YFSETQ. Trimming cost V 4 bases and J 0 bases; bases outside gene matches: 4. CDR3 length: 15 amino acids. The DNA for the CDR3 is TGCGCCAGCAGCCTCAGGGGGGATAGCAATCAGCCCCAGCATTTT. Encoded protein: CASSLRGDSNQPQHF. The full variable domain, in which reference TRBV5-1 and TRBJ1-5 provide the parts outside the CDR3, is KAGVTQTPRYLIKTRGQQVTLSCSPISGHRSVSWYQQTPGQGLQFLFEYFSETQRNKGNFPGRFSGRQFSNSRSEMNVSTLELGDSALYLCASSLRGDSNQPQHFGDGTRLSIL.